The 21 T cell receptor beta chains presented below share a single source sample, sequenced in a study of identical twins (dated by TCRdb to 2016 to 2017). The method behind the library was 5' RACE. Instrument used: Illumina HiSeq 2000. Clones were called with MiXCR by TCRdb after fastp trimmed the public reads at Q25, and only in-frame beta chains were retained. CDR3 protein sequences are deduplicated, and each keeps its most common genes and DNA. This sample has 500,000 to 550,000 distinct CDR3 sequences in its table, and approximately 20% of those were observed once. Roughly 0.5% of the sample lies in the top ten. The sample was also linked to a second study, of yellow fever vaccine responses in identical twins.

Sequenced input: CD4+ T cells sorted from blood. All receptors derive from a young woman in good health.

There are many counts of this clonotype. The chain recombines TRBV9 with TRBJ2-3; TRBD1 or TRBD2 may be the D gene (5 bases each). Trimming removed 0 bases from V and 2 bases from J, with 7 bases in between. The germline V gene encodes CDR1 SGDLS and CDR2 YYNGEE. The CDR3 length is 14 residues. The CDR3 DNA sequence: TGTGCCAGCAGCGTAGGGGGGTTCACAGATACGCAGTATTTT. It codes for CASSVGGFTDTQYF.

This clonotype occurred a few times. The gene calls are TRBV7-2 and TRBJ1-2, with TRBD1 as a possible D gene (5 bases). The V gene lost 5 bases and the J gene lost 8 bases, with 21 bases spanning the gap. The CDR3 totals 15 residues. Germline values: CDR1 SGHTA, CDR2 FQGNSA. The DNA for the CDR3 is TGTGCCAGCAGCCCCCCGGGACCCAAAGGGGAAGGCTACACCTTC. It is translated as CASSPPGPKGEGYTF.

This clonotype has a handful of counts. The chain couples TRBV5-1 to TRBJ2-3, with D perhaps matching TRBD2 (6 bases). The CDR3 has 16 amino acids. The germline V and J ends were trimmed by 4 bases and 6 bases, with 21 bases remaining between them. Germline V gene lookup returns CDR1 SGHRS and CDR2 YFSETQ. DNA of the CDR3: TGCGCCAGCAGCCGCCCGACTAGTGGGTATAAGGATACGCAGTATTTT. As protein: CASSRPTSGYKDTQYF.

This clonotype has just a few counts. The rearrangement links TRBV14 to TRBJ2-7; 7 nucleotides agree with TRBD1. Germline V lookup: CDR1 SGHDN, CDR2 FVKESK. The length of the CDR3 is 16 residues. Trimming removed 0 bases from V and 4 bases from J; junction bases left unmatched: 9. CDR3 sequence: CASSQESRGGAYEQYF. In DNA form, the CDR3 reads TGTGCCAGCAGCCAAGAGAGTCGAGGGGGCGCGTACGAGCAGTACTTC.

The V and J genes are TRBV28 and TRBJ2-1; no reliable D call. CDR1 is MDHEN and CDR2 is SYDVKM in the germline V gene. This CDR3 comprises 16 residues. V lost 4 bases, J lost 1 base, and 14 bases lay in between. CDR3 bases: TGTGCCAGCAGTTCCCCGGTAAGCGCATCCTACAATGAGCAGTTCTTC. Protein sequence: CASSSPVSASYNEQFF.

The chain couples TRBV15 to TRBJ1-5; possibly TRBD1 for D (5 bases). The CDR3 has 15 residues. V dropped 0 bases and J dropped 2 bases, with 8 bases sitting between them. The germline V gene has CDR1 LNHNV and CDR2 YYDKDF (reference sequence). In DNA form, the CDR3 reads TGTGCCACCAGCAGAGACAGGGTGGGCAATCAGCCCCAGCATTTT. Translation: CATSRDRVGNQPQHF.

This clonotype has only one observation. The rearrangement links TRBV5-1 to TRBJ1-6, with D maybe TRBD1 (6 bases). Germline V gives CDR1 SGHRS, CDR2 YFSETQ. V was clipped by 0 bases and J by 8 bases, with 12 bases between them. The CDR3 totals 15 residues. Here the CDR3 reads CASSLAGAEYSPLHF. The CDR3 DNA sequence: TGCGCCAGCAGCTTGGCGGGGGCAGAATATTCACCCCTCCACTTT. The variable domain in full, with the rest retrieved from reference TRBV5-1 and TRBJ1-6, is KAGVTQTPRYLIKTRGQQVTLSCSPISGHRSVSWYQQTPGQGLQFLFEYFSETQRNKGNFPGRFSGRQFSNSRSEMNVSTLELGDSALYLCASSLAGAEYSPLHFGNGTRLTVT.

V and J are TRBV12-3 or TRBV12-4 and TRBJ2-1; 7 nucleotides line up with TRBD1. The CDR3 totals 14 residues. V gave up 7 bases and J gave up 5 bases; unmatched junction bases: 8. This CDR3 is CASKWGTENNEQFF. The CDR3 DNA is TGTGCCAGCAAGTGGGGGACAGAAAACAATGAGCAGTTCTTC.

The chain combines TRBV19 with TRBJ2-2; TRBD2 matches 8 bases. The length of the CDR3 is 12 residues. Germline V lookup: CDR1 LNHDA, CDR2 SQIVND (reference sequence). V gave up 6 bases and J gave up 7 bases; unmatched junction bases: 1. The CDR3 coding sequence is TGTGCCAGTAGACTAGCGGTCGGGGAGCTGTTTTTT. It translates to CASRLAVGELFF.

The chain has TRBV4-1 and TRBJ1-1; no firm D call. The germline CDR1 and CDR2 sequences are MGHRA and YSYEKL. V was pared by 2 bases and J by 1 base, with 11 bases between. The CDR3 consists of 15 residues. CDR3 loop: CASSQLGFTNTEAFF. For the CDR3, the DNA is TGCGCCAGCAGCCAATTGGGGTTTACGAACACTGAAGCTTTCTTT.

The V call is TRBV20-1, the J call TRBJ2-7; TRBD2 agrees at 7 bases. The CDR3 sequence is 13 residues long. Looked up from germline, CDR1 is DFQATT and CDR2 is SNEGSKA (reference sequence). After removal of 5 bases from V and 3 bases from J, the junction contained 7 bases not matched to a gene. The chain's CDR3 is CSAQSGGNYEQYV. CDR3 DNA sequence: TGCAGTGCTCAGTCGGGGGGTAACTACGAGCAGTACGTC.

The chain carries TRBV20-1 and TRBJ2-1; D remains unclear. This CDR3 has 11 residues. Germline V gene lookup returns CDR1 DFQATT and CDR2 SNEGSKA (reference sequence). V shed 6 bases and J shed 7 bases, with 10 bases lying between them. The CDR3 here is CSASYRNEQFF. In nucleotides, the CDR3 is TGCAGTGCCTCCTATCGTAATGAGCAGTTCTTC.

The chain recombines TRBV20-1 with TRBJ1-5; 7 bases match TRBD1. CDR3 length: 14 residues. The J segment lost 3 bases and the V segment lost 4 bases, leaving 6 bases of the junction unmatched. Germline V gene data show CDR1 as DFQATT and CDR2 as SNEGSKA (reference sequence). The CDR3 nucleotides read TGCAGTGCTACTCGACAGGGTTCCAATCAGCCCCAGCATTTT. It specifies CSATRQGSNQPQHF.

The V gene is TRBV6-4, the J gene TRBJ2-1, with D perhaps TRBD1 (6 bases). V lost 6 bases and J 9 bases, leaving 15 bases between the germline ends. CDR3 size: 13 residues. Looked up from germline, CDR1 is MRHNA and CDR2 is SNTAGT. CDR3 in amino acids: CASSPQGRSEQFF. In nucleotides, the CDR3 is TGTGCCAGCAGCCCACAGGGTCGAAGTGAGCAGTTCTTC.

J is TRBJ2-1 and V is TRBV3-1; 11 bases are shared with TRBD2. Trimming at V came to 1 base and at J to 9 bases, leaving 5 bases not matched to a gene. CDR3 length: 15 amino acids. Germline loops: CDR1 LGHDT, CDR2 YNNKEL (reference sequence). The CDR3 protein is CASSQVSGGAVEQFF. The CDR3 bases are TGTGCCAGCAGCCAAGTTAGCGGGGGGGCTGTTGAGCAGTTCTTC.

The table lists this clonotype with a few counts. The rearrangement joins TRBV5-1 to TRBJ2-1, with 11 bases matching TRBD2. Germline assignment: CDR1 SGHRS and CDR2 YFSETQ. This CDR3 has 16 amino acids. V lost 3 bases to trimming and J lost 6 bases; unmatched junction nucleotides: 8. The CDR3 DNA reads as TGCGCCAGCAGCTCTTCCCTAGCGGGAGGCATCAATGAGCAGTTCTTC. This translates into CASSSSLAGGINEQFF.

The V gene is TRBV28, the J gene TRBJ1-6; 8 nucleotides match TRBD1. J gave up 1 base and V 6 bases, and 2 bases lay outside the gene matches. The length of the CDR3 is 15 residues. CDR1 is MDHEN, CDR2 SYDVKM, per germline. This CDR3 reads CASRNRGSYNSPLHF. CDR3 sequence (DNA): TGTGCCAGCAGAAACAGGGGGTCCTATAATTCACCCCTCCACTTT.

The chain links TRBV3-1 to TRBJ2-2, with D possibly TRBD2 on 5 matching bases. Germline V gene lookup returns CDR1 LGHDT and CDR2 YNNKEL (reference sequence). The CDR3 sequence is 15 residues long. V lost 0 bases and J lost 9, with 14 bases in between. The CDR3 protein is CASSQEGVTPRELFF. The CDR3 DNA follows: TGTGCCAGCAGCCAAGAGGGAGTCACCCCCCGGGAGCTGTTTTTT.

The chain joins TRBV2 to TRBJ2-3, with 10 bases lining up with TRBD2. The CDR3 sequence is 14 residues long. Trimming at V came to 8 bases and at J to 6 bases, leaving 8 bases not matched to a gene. The germline V gene encodes CDR1 SNHLY and CDR2 FYNNEI. CDR3 sequence reads: CASRRTSGDDTQYF. The DNA for the CDR3 is TGTGCCAGCCGCCGGACTAGCGGTGATGATACGCAGTATTTT.

The rearrangement joins TRBV20-1 to TRBJ2-5; unclear D gene. V lost 0 bases and J lost 1, with 9 bases in between. The CDR3 contains 14 residues. CDR1 is DFQATT, CDR2 SNEGSKA, per germline (reference sequence). CDR3 DNA sequence: TGCAGTGCTAGAGAGTTACTTTTCCAAGAGACCCAGTACTTC. It codes for CSARELLFQETQYF.

The rearrangement links TRBV6-1 to TRBJ1-1; D uncertain. Trimming removed 8 bases from V and 0 bases from J, with 13 bases in between. Looked up from germline, CDR1 is MNHNS and CDR2 is SASEGT. This CDR3 has 14 amino acids. CDR3 in DNA: TGTGCCAGCGGCAGGCAATATTTGAACACTGAAGCTTTCTTT. Amino acids: CASGRQYLNTEAFF.